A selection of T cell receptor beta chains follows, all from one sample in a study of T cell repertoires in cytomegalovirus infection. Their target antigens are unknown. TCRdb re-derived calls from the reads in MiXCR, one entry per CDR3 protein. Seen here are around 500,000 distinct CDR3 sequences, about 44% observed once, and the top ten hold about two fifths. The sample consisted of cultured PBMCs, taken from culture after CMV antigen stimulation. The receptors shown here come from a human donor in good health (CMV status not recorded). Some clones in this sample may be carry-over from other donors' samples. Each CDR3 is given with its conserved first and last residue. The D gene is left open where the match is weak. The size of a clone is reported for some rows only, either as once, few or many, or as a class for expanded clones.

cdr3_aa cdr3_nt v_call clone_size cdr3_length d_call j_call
CASSVGSGVGSF TGTGCCAGCAGTGTTGGGTCAGGGGTGGGCTCCTTC TRBV2 - 12 - TRBJ1-2
CASSPRGGADTQYF TGTGCCAGCAGCCCCAGGGGAGGCGCAGATACGCAGTATTTT TRBV11-2 few 14 - TRBJ2-3
CASSMTSRETQYF TGTGCCAGTAGTATGACTAGCCGGGAGACCCAGTACTTC TRBV19 few 13 TRBD2 TRBJ2-5
CASSLRPDRLAGPTPYEQYF TGTGCCAGCAGCCTTCGACCAGACCGTCTAGCGGGACCAACCCCCTACGAGCAGTACTTC TRBV7-2 few 20 TRBD2 TRBJ2-7
CASLGGVGEAFF TGTGCCAGCCTAGGGGGAGTCGGTGAAGCTTTCTTT TRBV18 - 12 - TRBJ1-1
CASSPTRGQKSGYTF TGCGCCAGCAGCCCGACGAGGGGACAAAAGTCTGGCTACACCTTC TRBV4-3 - 15 - TRBJ1-2
CASSPQGKRGTEAFF TGTGCCAGCAGCCCTCAGGGGAAGAGGGGCACTGAAGCTTTCTTT TRBV5-4 - 15 - TRBJ1-1
CASSLFDEQFF TGTGCCAGCAGTTTGTTTGATGAGCAGTTCTTC TRBV28 - 11 - TRBJ2-1
CASSQGGSRETQYF TGTGCCAGCAGCCAAGGGGGTAGCCGGGAGACCCAGTACTTC TRBV3-1 - 14 - TRBJ2-5
CASSLETGRTDTQYF TGTGCCAGCAGCTTAGAGACAGGGCGCACAGATACGCAGTATTTT TRBV11-3 - 15 TRBD1 TRBJ2-3
CASSPPWPGQGWDEQYF TGTGCCAGCAGCCCCCCTTGGCCGGGACAGGGGTGGGACGAGCAGTACTTC TRBV11-2 - 17 TRBD1 TRBJ2-7
CASSTDRSGKDSPLHF TGTGCCAGTAGTACGGACAGGTCAGGGAAGGATTCACCCCTCCACTTT TRBV19 - 16 TRBD1 TRBJ1-6
CASSLGDRRFYEQYF TGTGCCAGCAGCTTAGGAGACAGACGGTTCTACGAGCAGTACTTC TRBV13 - 15 - TRBJ2-7
CASSEGRMAFQETQYF TGTGCCAGCAGCGAGGGGCGGATGGCATTCCAAGAGACCCAGTACTTC TRBV11-3 - 16 - TRBJ2-5
CASSSSTSGRSDTQYF TGTGCCAGCAGCTCCTCGACTAGCGGGAGATCAGATACGCAGTATTTT TRBV7-9 - 16 TRBD2 TRBJ2-3
CASRQPGQQETQYF TGTGCCAGCAGACAACCCGGACAGCAAGAGACCCAGTACTTC TRBV6-2/TRBV6-3 - 14 - TRBJ2-5
CASRPLAGSFGEQFF TGTGCCAGTAGACCCCTAGCGGGATCATTCGGTGAGCAGTTCTTC TRBV19 - 15 TRBD2 TRBJ2-1
CATRSAVTDTQYF TGTGCCACCCGAAGTGCAGTCACAGATACGCAGTATTTT TRBV19 - 13 - TRBJ2-3
CASSLAGGRGTDTQYF TGTGCCAGCAGCTTAGCAGGGGGTCGGGGCACAGATACGCAGTATTTT TRBV7-2 - 16 - TRBJ2-3
CASSRLQGARGNEQFF TGTGCCAGCAGCAGACTTCAGGGGGCCCGCGGCAATGAGCAGTTCTTC TRBV6-1 few 16 TRBD1 TRBJ2-1
CASSSTTSYEQYF TGTGCCAGCAGCTCGACTACTAGCTACGAGCAGTACTTC TRBV7-2 many 13 - TRBJ2-7
CASSPFDLGLVVGWGTQYF TGTGCCAGCAGCCCCTTTGATTTGGGGTTGGTCGTAGGGTGGGGGACCCAGTACTTC TRBV7-2 few 19 - TRBJ2-5
CASSSGRVPDSPLHF TGTGCCAGCAGCTCAGGTCGGGTCCCAGATTCACCCCTCCACTTT TRBV7-2 few 15 - TRBJ1-6
CASSFTVETDTQYF TGTGCCAGCAGCTTTACCGTGGAAACAGATACGCAGTATTTT TRBV5-4 - 14 - TRBJ2-3
CASTLGLAGAGNEQFF TGTGCCAGCACCCTTGGACTAGCGGGAGCTGGGAATGAGCAGTTCTTC TRBV7-8 - 16 TRBD2 TRBJ2-1
CASSYAPNRNTEAFF TGTGCCAGCAGTTACGCTCCCAACCGGAACACTGAAGCTTTCTTT TRBV6-8 - 15 - TRBJ1-1
CASSSSAVNLVLTGELFF TGTGCCAGCAGTTCGTCGGCCGTGAACTTGGTCCTCACCGGGGAGCTGTTTTTT TRBV2 - 18 - TRBJ2-2
CASSARGYNQPQHF TGTGCCAGCAGTGCGCGGGGGTACAATCAGCCCCAGCATTTT TRBV2 - 14 - TRBJ1-5
CASREGTAFPGTQYF TGTGCCAGCAGGGAGGGGACAGCTTTTCCCGGGACCCAGTACTTC TRBV6-8 - 15 - TRBJ2-5
CASSQDPLGVATNEKLFF TGCGCCAGCAGCCAAGATCCCCTCGGCGTTGCAACTAATGAAAAACTGTTTTTT TRBV4-3 - 18 - TRBJ1-4
CASSWDRTDTQYF TGCGCCAGCAGCTGGGACCGCACAGATACGCAGTATTTT TRBV5-1 - 13 - TRBJ2-3
CASSLVRASGGVNEQFF TGTGCCAGCAGCTTGGTCCGGGCTAGCGGGGGGGTTAATGAGCAGTTCTTC TRBV5-4 - 17 TRBD2 TRBJ2-1
CASSPFSSIGYTF TGTGCCAGCAGCCCATTCTCGTCGATTGGCTACACCTTC TRBV7-2 few 13 - TRBJ1-2
CASSQDPWQYTGELFF TGCGCCAGCAGCCAAGATCCGTGGCAGTACACCGGGGAGCTGTTTTTT TRBV4-3 few 16 - TRBJ2-2
CASSLTGAGYTF TGTGCCAGCAGCTTAACAGGGGCTGGCTACACCTTC TRBV7-2 - 12 TRBD1 TRBJ1-2
CASSLVKAMNTEAFF TGTGCCAGCAGCTTAGTTAAGGCCATGAACACTGAAGCTTTCTTT TRBV7-2 - 15 - TRBJ1-1
CASSPRGVSYGYTF TGTGCCAGCAGCCCCCGGGGGGTCTCCTATGGCTACACCTTC TRBV12-3/TRBV12-4 - 14 - TRBJ1-2
CASSLVLFYNEQFF TGTGCCAGCAGCTTGGTACTGTTCTACAATGAGCAGTTCTTC TRBV5-6 - 14 - TRBJ2-1
CASSSLMAGRGGADTQYF TGTGCCAGCAGTTCCCTTATGGCGGGCAGGGGTGGGGCAGATACGCAGTATTTT TRBV7-8 few 18 - TRBJ2-3
CSARVGGQGRNGYTF TGCAGTGCTAGAGTTGGGGGGCAGGGGAGGAATGGCTACACCTTC TRBV20-1 - 15 - TRBJ1-2